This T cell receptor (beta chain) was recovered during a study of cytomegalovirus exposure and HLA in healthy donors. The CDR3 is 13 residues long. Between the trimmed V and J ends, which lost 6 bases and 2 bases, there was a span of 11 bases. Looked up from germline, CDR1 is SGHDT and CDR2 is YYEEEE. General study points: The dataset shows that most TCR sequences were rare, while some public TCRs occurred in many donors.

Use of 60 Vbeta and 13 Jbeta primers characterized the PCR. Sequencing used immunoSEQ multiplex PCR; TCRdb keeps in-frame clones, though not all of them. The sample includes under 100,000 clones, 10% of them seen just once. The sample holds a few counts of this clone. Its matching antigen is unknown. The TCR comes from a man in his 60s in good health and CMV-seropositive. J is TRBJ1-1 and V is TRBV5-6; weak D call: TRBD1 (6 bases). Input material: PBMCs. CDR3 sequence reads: CASTRTVNTEAFF. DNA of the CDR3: TGTGCCAGCACCCGGACAGTTAACACTGAAGCTTTCTTT.